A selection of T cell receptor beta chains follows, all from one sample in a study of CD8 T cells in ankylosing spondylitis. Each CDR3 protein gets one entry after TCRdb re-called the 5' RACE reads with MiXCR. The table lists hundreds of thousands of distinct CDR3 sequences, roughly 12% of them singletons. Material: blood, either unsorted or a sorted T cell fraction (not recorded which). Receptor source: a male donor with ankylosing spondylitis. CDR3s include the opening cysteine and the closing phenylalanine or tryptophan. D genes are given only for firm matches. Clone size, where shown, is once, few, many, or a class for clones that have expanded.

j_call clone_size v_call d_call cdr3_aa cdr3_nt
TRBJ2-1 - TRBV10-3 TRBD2 CAISGGGRANEQFF TGTGCCATCAGTGGAGGCGGGAGGGCCAATGAGCAGTTCTTC
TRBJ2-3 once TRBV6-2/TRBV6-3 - CASSGLANSITDTQYF TGTGCCAGCAGTGGCCTCGCGAACTCGATCACAGATACGCAGTATTTT
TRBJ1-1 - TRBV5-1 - CASSLRSSDSWAEAFF TGCGCCAGCAGCTTGAGGTCCTCAGATTCATGGGCTGAAGCTTTCTTT
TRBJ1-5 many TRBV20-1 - CSASSDRRGNQPQHF TGCAGTGCTAGCTCCGACCGCCGCGGCAATCAGCCCCAGCATTTT
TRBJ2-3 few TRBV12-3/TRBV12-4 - CASRGWTTDTQYF TGTGCCAGCAGAGGATGGACCACAGATACGCAGTATTTT
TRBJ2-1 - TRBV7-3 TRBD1 CASSSYRGLEQFF TGTGCCAGCAGCTCCTACAGGGGGCTTGAGCAGTTCTTC
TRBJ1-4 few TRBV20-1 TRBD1 CSASKTGGLEKLFF TGCAGTGCTTCCAAGACAGGGGGTCTTGAAAAACTGTTTTTT
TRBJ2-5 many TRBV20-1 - CSPQRGRETQYF TGCAGTCCCCAAAGGGGCCGAGAGACCCAGTACTTC
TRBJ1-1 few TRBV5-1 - CASSLGMDTEAFF TGCGCCAGCAGCTTGGGAATGGACACTGAAGCTTTCTTT
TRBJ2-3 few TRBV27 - CASSFIGIDTQYF TGTGCCAGCAGTTTTATAGGTATAGATACGCAGTATTTT
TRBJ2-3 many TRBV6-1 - CASSQGGSGADTQYF TGTGCCAGCAGTCAAGGGGGGTCGGGCGCAGATACGCAGTATTTT
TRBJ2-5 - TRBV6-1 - CASKSQETQYF TGTGCCAGCAAAAGCCAAGAGACCCAGTACTTC
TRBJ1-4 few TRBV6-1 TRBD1 CATRSGGSNEKLFF TGTGCCACGCGCTCAGGGGGTTCTAATGAAAAACTGTTTTTT
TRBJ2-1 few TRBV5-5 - CASSLTGRSYNEQFF TGTGCCAGCAGCTTGACAGGGAGGTCCTACAATGAGCAGTTCTTC
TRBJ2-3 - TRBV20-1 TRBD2 CSARDQRGAGDTQYF TGCAGTGCTAGAGATCAGCGGGGGGCCGGGGATACGCAGTATTTT
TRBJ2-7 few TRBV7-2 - CASSYSFAEQYF TGTGCCAGCAGCTATTCGTTCGCCGAGCAGTACTTC
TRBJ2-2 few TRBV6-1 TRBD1 CASSVRTGDEAGELFF TGTGCCAGCAGTGTGCGGACAGGGGATGAGGCCGGGGAGCTGTTTTTT
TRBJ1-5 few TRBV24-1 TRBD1 CATSGTGASINQPQHF TGTGCCACCAGCGGGACAGGAGCGTCCATCAATCAGCCCCAGCATTTT
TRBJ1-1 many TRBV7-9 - CASSSRGGVNTEAFF TGTGCCAGCAGCTCTCGTGGGGGGGTTAACACTGAAGCTTTCTTT
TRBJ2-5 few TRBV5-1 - CATHTGPEETQYF TGCGCCACCCACACCGGGCCAGAAGAGACCCAGTACTTC
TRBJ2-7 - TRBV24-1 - CATSATVSYEQYF TGTGCCACCAGTGCGACGGTTTCCTACGAGCAGTACTTC
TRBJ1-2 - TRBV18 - CASSRTAANYGYTF TGTGCCAGCTCAAGGACAGCAGCTAACTATGGCTACACCTTC
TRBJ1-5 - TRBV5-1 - CASSLEPGANQPQHF TGCGCCAGCAGCTTGGAACCAGGGGCCAATCAGCCCCAGCATTTT
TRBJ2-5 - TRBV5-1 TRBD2 CASSLGLGSGSGTETQYF TGCGCCAGCAGCTTGGGTCTGGGTAGCGGGAGTGGGACAGAGACCCAGTACTTC
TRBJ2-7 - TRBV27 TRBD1 CASSLKTGQGYEQYF TGTGCCAGCAGTCTTAAGACAGGGCAGGGGTACGAGCAGTACTTC
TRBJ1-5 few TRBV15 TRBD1 CATSRDLGQGGNQPQHF TGTGCCACCAGCAGAGATCTCGGACAGGGTGGCAATCAGCCCCAGCATTTT
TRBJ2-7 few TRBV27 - CASSLNFPSYEQYF TGTGCCAGCAGTTTAAATTTCCCTTCCTACGAGCAGTACTTC
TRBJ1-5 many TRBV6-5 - CASSSPRENQPQHF TGTGCCAGCAGTTCCCCCCGCGAGAATCAGCCCCAGCATTTT
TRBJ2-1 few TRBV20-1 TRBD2 CSARVFDGTSDYNEQFF TGCAGTGCTAGAGTATTCGATGGGACTAGCGATTACAATGAGCAGTTCTTC